The clone carrying this TCR beta chain occurred once. Other DNA variants within this sample encode the same CDR3. This entry is derived from a study of shared clonotypes between healthy human individuals. Sequencing used immunoSEQ multiplex PCR; TCRdb keeps in-frame clones, though not all of them. Of 2 million to 2.5 million clones in the sample, around 92% were seen once. Germline CDR1 and CDR2: MNHNS and SASEGT. This CDR3 contains 18 residues. V gave up 2 bases and J gave up 2 bases; unmatched junction bases: 7. The sample consisted of naive CD4+ T cells from PBMCs. The subset was: CD45RA+ positively selected. The TCR originated in a young man in good health. Some clones in this sample may be carry-over from other donors' samples. This chain joins TRBV6-1 and TRBJ2-7; 15 nucleotides match TRBD2. The CDR3: CASSESPGLAGGPYEQYF. DNA for the CDR3: TGTGCCAGCAGTGAATCACCCGGACTAGCGGGAGGGCCCTACGAGCAGTACTTC.